This T cell receptor (beta chain) was profiled in a study of shared clonotypes between healthy human individuals. Findings and limits, study-wide: Clonotypes not shared had lower generation probabilities than those common to all four donors. Sequencing of the sorted subsets was shown by rarefaction to be incomplete despite large depth.

It was CD45RO-negative cells, positively selected for CCR7, that made up naive CD8 cells, with terminally differentiated effector memory CD45RA+ cells excluded. In the original analysis: Filtering was not the same, since immunoSEQ gave junction-only sequences without quality scores. Only in-frame clones appear in the TCRdb table, and some are missing; sequencing was by immunoSEQ multiplex PCR. V and J calls and clone size are as listed in that table; D and trimming were resolved from the DNA. The table lists approximately 600,000 clones, approximately 96% of them singletons, with approximately 0.11% in the top ten. Points on this clone: Antigen: not known.

The ends lost 3 bases at V and 4 bases at J; junction bases unmatched: 4. The CDR3 totals 15 residues. The germline CDR1 and CDR2 sequences are SGHDN and FVKESK. The chain carries TRBV14 and TRBJ1-2, with 11 bases that match TRBD1. The origin of this receptor is a woman between 25 and 40 years old in good health. Material: naive CD8+ T cells sorted from blood. CDR3: CASSQRTGGSYGYTF. CDR3 coding DNA: TGTGCCAGCAGCCAGAGGACAGGGGGCAGCTATGGCTACACCTTC.